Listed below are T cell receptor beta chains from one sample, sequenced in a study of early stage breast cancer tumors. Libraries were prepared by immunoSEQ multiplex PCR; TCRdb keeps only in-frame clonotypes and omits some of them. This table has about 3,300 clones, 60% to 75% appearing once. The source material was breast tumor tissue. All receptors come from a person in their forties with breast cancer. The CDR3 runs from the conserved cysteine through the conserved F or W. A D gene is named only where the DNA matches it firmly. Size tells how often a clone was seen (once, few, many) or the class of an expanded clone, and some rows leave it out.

CDR3aa: CAISGSKVFYRLREGGETQYF
CDR3nt: TGTGCCATCAGTGGATCGAAGGTTTTCTACCGTCTGCGGGAGGGGGGGGAGACCCAGTACTTC
v_gene: TRBV10-3
abundance: NA
d_gene: TRBD2
j_gene: TRBJ2-5

CDR3aa: CASRPGLAGSREQYF
CDR3nt: TGTGCCAGCAGACCGGGACTAGCGGGATCGCGCGAGCAGTACTTC
v_gene: TRBV6-1
abundance: NA
d_gene: TRBD2
j_gene: TRBJ2-7

CDR3aa: CASTLGLAGAGGYNEQFF
CDR3nt: TGTGCCAGCACGTTGGGTCTAGCGGGAGCGGGAGGATACAATGAGCAGTTCTTC
v_gene: TRBV9
abundance: few
d_gene: TRBD2
j_gene: TRBJ2-1

CDR3aa: CASSLADFTDTQYF
CDR3nt: TGTGCCAGCAGCTTAGCAGATTTCACAGATACGCAGTATTTT
v_gene: TRBV7-8
abundance: NA
d_gene: NA
j_gene: TRBJ2-3

CDR3aa: CASSWPFSGNTIYF
CDR3nt: TGTGCCAGCAGCTGGCCCTTCTCTGGAAACACCATATATTTT
v_gene: TRBV7-9
abundance: few
d_gene: NA
j_gene: TRBJ1-3

CDR3aa: CASSIQGNNEQFF
CDR3nt: TGTGCCAGTAGTATTCAGGGTAACAATGAGCAGTTCTTC
v_gene: TRBV19
abundance: NA
d_gene: NA
j_gene: TRBJ2-1

CDR3aa: CASSRAGGQDTQYF
CDR3nt: TGTGCCAGCAGTCGGGCTGGGGGGCAAGATACGCAGTATTTT
v_gene: TRBV28
abundance: NA
d_gene: NA
j_gene: TRBJ2-3

CDR3aa: CASSQTQDYGYTF
CDR3nt: TGTGCCAGCAGCCAGACTCAGGATTACGGCTACACCTTC
v_gene: TRBV11-1
abundance: NA
d_gene: NA
j_gene: TRBJ1-2

CDR3aa: CASSIGRTSGRADTQYF
CDR3nt: TGTGCCAGTAGTATAGGCCGGACTAGCGGGAGGGCGGATACGCAGTATTTT
v_gene: TRBV19
abundance: NA
d_gene: TRBD2
j_gene: TRBJ2-3

CDR3aa: CASSLFGGDSSYEQYF
CDR3nt: TGTGCCAGCAGCCTTTTTGGGGGTGACAGCTCCTACGAGCAGTACTTC
v_gene: TRBV7-3
abundance: NA
d_gene: NA
j_gene: TRBJ2-7

CDR3aa: CASSLASSGNTIYF
CDR3nt: TGCGCCAGCAGCTTGGCCAGCTCTGGAAACACCATATATTTT
v_gene: TRBV5-1
abundance: NA
d_gene: NA
j_gene: TRBJ1-3

CDR3aa: CASSPQDEQFF
CDR3nt: TGTGCCAGCAGCCCCCAGGATGAGCAGTTCTTC
v_gene: TRBV7-9
abundance: NA
d_gene: NA
j_gene: TRBJ2-1

CDR3aa: CASSRRLAGDLSGANVLTF
CDR3nt: TGTGCCAGCAGTCGCAGACTAGCGGGGGACCTCTCTGGGGCCAACGTCCTGACTTTC
v_gene: TRBV28
abundance: few
d_gene: TRBD2
j_gene: TRBJ2-6

CDR3aa: CASSYGSGGGETQYF
CDR3nt: TGTGCCAGCAGTTACGGGTCAGGTGGGGGGGAGACCCAGTACTTC
v_gene: TRBV6-5
abundance: NA
d_gene: NA
j_gene: TRBJ2-5

CDR3aa: CASRAGTVNEKLFF
CDR3nt: TGTGCCAGCAGAGCCGGGACAGTTAATGAAAAACTGTTTTTT
v_gene: TRBV28
abundance: NA
d_gene: TRBD1
j_gene: TRBJ1-4

CDR3aa: CASSIDPLREQYF
CDR3nt: TGTGCCAGTAGTATAGATCCTCTTCGCGAGCAGTACTTC
v_gene: TRBV19
abundance: once
d_gene: NA
j_gene: TRBJ2-7

CDR3aa: CASSTQGGGTDTQYF
CDR3nt: TGCGCCAGCAGCACACAGGGGGGGGGCACAGATACGCAGTATTTT
v_gene: TRBV5-1
abundance: NA
d_gene: NA
j_gene: TRBJ2-3

CDR3aa: CASSLVVGTGGHNEQFF
CDR3nt: TGTGCCAGCAGCTTAGTTGTAGGGACAGGGGGCCACAATGAGCAGTTCTTC
v_gene: TRBV11-2
abundance: NA
d_gene: TRBD1
j_gene: TRBJ2-1

CDR3aa: CASSYRRGAPFQYF
CDR3nt: TGTGCCAGCAGTTATCGTAGAGGGGCCCCTTTTCAGTATTTT
v_gene: TRBV28
abundance: NA
d_gene: NA
j_gene: TRBJ2-3

CDR3aa: CASSLGPARMNEQFF
CDR3nt: TGTGCCAGCAGCTTAGGACCGGCTCGGATGAATGAGCAGTTCTTC
v_gene: TRBV7-2
abundance: NA
d_gene: NA
j_gene: TRBJ2-1

CDR3aa: CASSSGTDEQYF
CDR3nt: TGTGCCAGCAGCTCCGGGACAGACGAGCAGTACTTC
v_gene: TRBV2
abundance: large
d_gene: TRBD1
j_gene: TRBJ2-7

CDR3aa: CASKIHRVPAEQYF
CDR3nt: TGTGCCAGCAAAATCCACAGGGTTCCGGCCGAGCAGTACTTC
v_gene: TRBV28
abundance: NA
d_gene: NA
j_gene: TRBJ2-7

CDR3aa: CASGWASGPGYTF
CDR3nt: TGTGCTAGTGGTTGGGCCTCGGGGCCTGGCTACACCTTC
v_gene: TRBV12-5
abundance: medium-sized
d_gene: NA
j_gene: TRBJ1-2

CDR3aa: CASSQDVWTGGNYGYTF
CDR3nt: TGTGCCAGCAGCCAAGATGTCTGGACAGGGGGCAACTATGGCTACACCTTC
v_gene: TRBV4-2
abundance: NA
d_gene: TRBD1
j_gene: TRBJ1-2

CDR3aa: CASVSPRGPQHF
CDR3nt: TGTGCCAGCGTTTCGCCGAGGGGACCCCAGCATTTT
v_gene: TRBV28
abundance: few
d_gene: NA
j_gene: TRBJ1-5

CDR3aa: CASSPDRFYNEQFF
CDR3nt: TGTGCCAGCAGCCCGGACAGATTTTACAATGAGCAGTTCTTC
v_gene: TRBV7-9
abundance: NA
d_gene: NA
j_gene: TRBJ2-1

CDR3aa: CASSDGGEKLFF
CDR3nt: TGCGCCAGCAGTGATGGAGGCGAAAAACTGTTTTTT
v_gene: TRBV10-1
abundance: once
d_gene: NA
j_gene: TRBJ1-4

CDR3aa: CASSAGQLRNTIYF
CDR3nt: TGTGCCAGCAGCGCCGGACAGTTGCGGAACACCATATATTTT
v_gene: TRBV9
abundance: NA
d_gene: NA
j_gene: TRBJ1-3

CDR3aa: CASSEAGGRRTEAFF
CDR3nt: TGTGCCAGCAGTGAAGCGGGGGGCCGGCGGACTGAAGCTTTCTTT
v_gene: TRBV6-1
abundance: NA
d_gene: NA
j_gene: TRBJ1-1

CDR3aa: CASTGRTSGGHYEQYF
CDR3nt: TGTGCCAGTACCGGAAGAACTAGCGGTGGGCATTACGAGCAGTACTTC
v_gene: TRBV19
abundance: NA
d_gene: TRBD2
j_gene: TRBJ2-7

CDR3aa: CASSRNEGREQFF
CDR3nt: TGTGCCAGTAGTAGGAACGAGGGGCGGGAGCAGTTCTTC
v_gene: TRBV19
abundance: NA
d_gene: NA
j_gene: TRBJ2-1

CDR3aa: CASPGQGKEAFF
CDR3nt: TGTGCCAGCCCGGGACAGGGAAAAGAAGCTTTCTTT
v_gene: TRBV28
abundance: NA
d_gene: TRBD1
j_gene: TRBJ1-1

CDR3aa: CASSLTSGAAYNEQFF
CDR3nt: TGCGCCAGCAGCTTAACTAGCGGGGCGGCCTACAATGAGCAGTTCTTC
v_gene: TRBV5-1
abundance: NA
d_gene: TRBD2
j_gene: TRBJ2-1

CDR3aa: CASSPSGQGAGEQYF
CDR3nt: TGTGCCAGTAGTCCCTCGGGACAGGGGGCGGGAGAGCAGTACTTC
v_gene: TRBV19
abundance: few
d_gene: TRBD1
j_gene: TRBJ2-7